The present T cell receptor beta chain was sequenced within a study of T cells in Graves' hyperthyroidism and ophthalmopathy. On the study more broadly: Peripheral blood was acquired at first diagnosis, ahead of any therapy whatsoever.

The V segment lost 3 bases and the J segment 5 bases; nucleotides outside the gene matches: 13. In germline, CDR1 is DFQATT, CDR2 SNEGSKA (reference sequence). The CDR3 has 16 residues. To note about this clonotype: The antigen is not known.

Amplification yielded TCR beta CDR3 regions, with RNA transcripts as the source. RT-PCR in the first round (using the HTBI primer set) targeted the TCR CDR3. TCRdb itself ran the multiplex PCR reads through MiXCR, one entry per CDR3 protein. The profile shows about 640,000 distinct CDR3 sequences, 20% to 25% of them singletons. Study-level points and caveats: Most clonotypes that expanded in the thyroid above 0.001 also showed up in blood.

The chain links TRBV20-1 to TRBJ2-3; 8 bases are a match to TRBD2. Source material: blood. The TCR was taken from a man aged 25-45 years with Graves' ophthalmopathy. The CDR3 sequence is CSASLGSGSWVDTQYF. CDR3 DNA sequence: TGCAGTGCTAGCTTGGGGAGCGGGAGTTGGGTAGATACGCAGTATTTT.